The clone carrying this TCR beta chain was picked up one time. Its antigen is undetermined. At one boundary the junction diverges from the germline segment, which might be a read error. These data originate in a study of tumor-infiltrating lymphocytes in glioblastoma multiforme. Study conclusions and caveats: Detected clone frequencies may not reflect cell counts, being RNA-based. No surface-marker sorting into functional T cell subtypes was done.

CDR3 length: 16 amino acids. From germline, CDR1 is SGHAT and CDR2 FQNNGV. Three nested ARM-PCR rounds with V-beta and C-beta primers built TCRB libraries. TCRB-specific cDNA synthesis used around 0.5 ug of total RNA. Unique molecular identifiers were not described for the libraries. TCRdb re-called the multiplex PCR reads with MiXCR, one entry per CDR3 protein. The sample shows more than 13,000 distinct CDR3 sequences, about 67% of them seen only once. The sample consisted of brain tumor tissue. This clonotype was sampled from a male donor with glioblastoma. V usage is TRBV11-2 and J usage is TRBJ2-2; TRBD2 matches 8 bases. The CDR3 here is CVSSFPRGAGIGELFF. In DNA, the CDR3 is TGTGTCAGCAGCTTCCCGCGGGGGGCGGGAATCGGGGAGCTGTTTTTT.